This T cell receptor (beta chain) was recovered during a study of Graves' ophthalmopathy and Graves' hyperthyroidism. Study findings and constraints: Most expanded clonotypes from thyroid (those above 0.001 frequency) were also found in blood. The model forecast ophthalmopathy progression, reaching roughly 71% sensitivity and roughly 72% specificity.

CDR3 length: 15 residues. Looked up from germline, CDR1 is MDHEN and CDR2 is SYDVKM. Losses at the gene ends were 6 bases for V and 5 bases for J; bases not matched to a gene: 9. Amplification from RNA transcripts yielded the TCR beta CDR3 regions. Following a first-round RT-PCR that used HTBI primers, a second-round multiplex PCR was carried out. In TCRdb, the multiplex PCR reads were re-called with MiXCR into one record per CDR3 protein. The sample contains roughly 230,000 distinct CDR3 sequences, about 22% of which appear only once. Pregnancy or lactation, uncontrolled infections and other autoimmune diseases were grounds for excluding patients. PBMCs were isolated by Ficoll-Paque density gradient centrifugation, using roughly 9.7 ml of fresh peripheral blood as the starting material. About this clonotype: As yet, its antigen is unknown.

The origin of this receptor is a woman between 45 and 60 years old with Graves' ophthalmopathy. V usage is TRBV28 and J usage is TRBJ2-2; 7 bases fit TRBD2. Sequenced material: peripheral blood. The CDR3 coding sequence is TGTGCCAGCAGCCCGATAGCGGGTCAAACCGGGGAGCTGTTTTTT. Translating gives CASSPIAGQTGELFF. Filled out from reference TRBV28 and TRBJ2-2, the complete variable domain reads DVKVTQSSRYLVKRTGEKVFLECVQDMDHENMFWYRQDPGLGLRLIYFSYDVKMKEKGDIPEGYSVSREKKERFSLILESASTNQTSMYLCASSPIAGQTGELFFGEGSRLTVL.